The 3 T cell receptor beta chains listed next were all sequenced from one sample in a study of blood T cell repertoires in COVID-19. Some clones are missing from TCRdb's copy, which holds only in-frame ones; the method was immunoSEQ multiplex PCR. The table shows 75,000 to 95,000 clones, with 80% to 85% occurring only once. The source material was peripheral blood. The receptor set was obtained from a man aged 55 to 70 with acute or convalescent COVID-19.

The gene calls are TRBV19 and TRBJ1-4; TRBD1 is a possible D gene (6 bases). This CDR3 has 13 amino acids. Germline lookup yields CDR1 LNHDA and CDR2 SQIVND (reference sequence). The germline V and J ends were trimmed by 6 bases and 6 bases, with 11 bases remaining between them. The CDR3 spells CASSRNRDEKLFF. The CDR3 DNA sequence: TGTGCCAGTAGCCGAAACAGGGATGAAAAACTGTTTTTT.

This clone was seen only a few times. The rearrangement joins TRBV4-3 to TRBJ1-2; TRBD1 is a possible D gene (5 bases). V was clipped by 0 bases and J by 8 bases, with 13 bases between them. The CDR3 is 14 amino acids. Looked up from germline, CDR1 is LGHNA and CDR2 is YSLEER. Here the CDR3 reads CASSQDSGVRGYTF. CDR3 in DNA: TGCGCCAGCAGCCAAGATTCGGGGGTTCGAGGCTACACCTTC.

The V and J genes are TRBV9 and TRBJ2-7, with 10 bases fitting TRBD1. The junction had 5 bases not matched to a gene; V was cut back by 0 bases and J by 2 bases. The CDR3 is 16 residues long. Germline loops: CDR1 SGDLS, CDR2 YYNGEE. In DNA, the CDR3 is TGTGCCAGCAGCGTAGGGGGAGGGACAGGGGCCTACGAGCAGTACTTC. It translates to CASSVGGGTGAYEQYF.